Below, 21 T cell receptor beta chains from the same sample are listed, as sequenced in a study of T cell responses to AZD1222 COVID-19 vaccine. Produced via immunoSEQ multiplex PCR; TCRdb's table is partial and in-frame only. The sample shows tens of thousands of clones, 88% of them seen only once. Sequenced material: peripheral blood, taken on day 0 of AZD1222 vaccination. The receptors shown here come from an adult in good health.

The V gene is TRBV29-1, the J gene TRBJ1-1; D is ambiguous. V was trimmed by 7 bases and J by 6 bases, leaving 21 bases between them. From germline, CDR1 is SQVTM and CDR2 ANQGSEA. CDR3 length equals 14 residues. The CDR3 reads CSAQSSRLIPEAFF. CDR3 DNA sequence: TGCAGCGCCCAATCGTCTCGGTTGATTCCTGAAGCTTTCTTT.

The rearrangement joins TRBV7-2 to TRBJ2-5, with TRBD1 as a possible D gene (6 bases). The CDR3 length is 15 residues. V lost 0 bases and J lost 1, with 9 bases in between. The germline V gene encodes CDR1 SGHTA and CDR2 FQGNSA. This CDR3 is CASSLAGQGQETQYF. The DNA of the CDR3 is TGTGCCAGCAGCTTAGCGGGACAAGGCCAAGAGACCCAGTACTTC. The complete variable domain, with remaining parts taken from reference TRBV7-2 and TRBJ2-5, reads GAGVSQSPSNKVTEKGKDVELRCDPISGHTALYWYRQSLGQGLEFLIYFQGNSAPDKSGLPSDRFSAERTGGSVSTLTIQRTQQEDSAVYLCASSLAGQGQETQYFGPGTRLLVL.

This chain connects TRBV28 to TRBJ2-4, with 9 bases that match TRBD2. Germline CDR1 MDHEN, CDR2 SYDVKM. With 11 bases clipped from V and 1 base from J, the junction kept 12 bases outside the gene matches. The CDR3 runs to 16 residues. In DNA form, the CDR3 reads TGTGCCTGTGGGGCTAGCGGGGTCGGTGCCAAAAACATTCAGTACTTC. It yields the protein CACGASGVGAKNIQYF. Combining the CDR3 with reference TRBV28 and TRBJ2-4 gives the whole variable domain DVKVTQSSRYLVKRTGEKVFLECVQDMDHENMFWYRQDPGLGLRLIYFSYDVKMKEKGDIPEGYSVSREKKERFSLILESASTNQTSMYLCACGASGVGAKNIQYFGAGTRLSVL.

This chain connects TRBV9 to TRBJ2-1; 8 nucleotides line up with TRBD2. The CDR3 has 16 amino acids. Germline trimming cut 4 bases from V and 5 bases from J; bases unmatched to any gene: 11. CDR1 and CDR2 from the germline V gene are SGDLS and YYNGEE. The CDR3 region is CASSPVWREDDNEQFF. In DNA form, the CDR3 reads TGTGCCAGCAGCCCCGTGTGGCGGGAGGACGACAATGAGCAGTTCTTC.

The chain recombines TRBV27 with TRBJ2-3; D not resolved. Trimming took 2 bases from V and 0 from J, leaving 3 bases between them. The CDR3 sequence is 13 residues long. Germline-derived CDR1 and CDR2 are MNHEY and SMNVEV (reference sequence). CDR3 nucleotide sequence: TGTGCCAGCAGTTTACTAAGCACAGATACGCAGTATTTT. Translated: CASSLLSTDTQYF.

The CDR3 DNA reads as TGTGCCAGCTCACCCCGAATCGCAGGGGGCAACAACAATGAGCAGTTCTTC. This encodes CASSPRIAGGNNNEQFF. The rearrangement uses TRBV18 and TRBJ2-1, with TRBD1 matching 8 bases. Germline V gene lookup returns CDR1 KGHSH and CDR2 LQKENI. Germline trimming cut 3 bases from V and 5 bases from J; bases unmatched to any gene: 12. The CDR3 is made up of 17 amino acids.

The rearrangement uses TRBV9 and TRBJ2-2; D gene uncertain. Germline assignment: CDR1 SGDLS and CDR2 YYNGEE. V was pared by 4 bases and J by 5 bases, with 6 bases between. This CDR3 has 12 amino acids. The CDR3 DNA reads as TGTGCCAGCAGCATAAATACCGGGGAGCTGTTTTTT. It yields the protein CASSINTGELFF.

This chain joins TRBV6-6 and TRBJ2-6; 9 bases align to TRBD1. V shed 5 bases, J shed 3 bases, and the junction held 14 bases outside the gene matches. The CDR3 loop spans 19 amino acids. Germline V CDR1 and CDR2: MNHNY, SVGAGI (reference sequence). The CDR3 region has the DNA TGTGCCAGCAGTCTTCATCCCGGGACAGGGAGTGGTGGGGCCAACGTCCTGACTTTC. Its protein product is CASSLHPGTGSGGANVLTF.

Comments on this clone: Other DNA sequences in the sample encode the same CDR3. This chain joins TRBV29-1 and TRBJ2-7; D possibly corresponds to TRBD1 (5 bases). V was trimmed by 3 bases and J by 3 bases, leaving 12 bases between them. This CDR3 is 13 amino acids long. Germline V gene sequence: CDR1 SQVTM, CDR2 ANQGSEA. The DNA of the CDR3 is TGCAGCGTTGATGGGCAGGGCGACTACGAGCAGTACTTC. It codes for CSVDGQGDYEQYF.

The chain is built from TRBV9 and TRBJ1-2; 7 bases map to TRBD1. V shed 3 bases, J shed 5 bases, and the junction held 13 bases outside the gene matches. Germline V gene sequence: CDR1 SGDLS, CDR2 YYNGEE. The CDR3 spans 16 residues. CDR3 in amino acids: CASSGGVGTASYGYTF. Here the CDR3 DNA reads TGTGCCAGCAGCGGAGGGGTCGGGACAGCGTCTTATGGCTACACCTTC.

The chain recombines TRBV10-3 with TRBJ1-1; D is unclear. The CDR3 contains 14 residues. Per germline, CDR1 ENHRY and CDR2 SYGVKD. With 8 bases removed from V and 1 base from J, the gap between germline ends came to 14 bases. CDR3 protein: CAIWNGLENTEAFF. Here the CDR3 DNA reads TGTGCCATCTGGAACGGACTAGAGAACACTGAAGCTTTCTTT.

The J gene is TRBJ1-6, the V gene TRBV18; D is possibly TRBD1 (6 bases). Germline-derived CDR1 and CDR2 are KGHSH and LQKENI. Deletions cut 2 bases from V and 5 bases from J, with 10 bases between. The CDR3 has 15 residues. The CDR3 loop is CASSPMDSNNSPLHF. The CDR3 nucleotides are TGTGCCAGCTCACCAATGGACAGTAATAATTCACCCCTCCACTTT.

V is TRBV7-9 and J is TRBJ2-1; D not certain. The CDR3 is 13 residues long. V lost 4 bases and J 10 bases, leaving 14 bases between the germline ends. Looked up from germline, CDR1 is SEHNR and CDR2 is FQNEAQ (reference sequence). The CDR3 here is CASSSGRVREQFF. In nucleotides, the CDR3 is TGTGCCAGCAGCTCCGGAAGGGTGAGGGAGCAGTTCTTC.

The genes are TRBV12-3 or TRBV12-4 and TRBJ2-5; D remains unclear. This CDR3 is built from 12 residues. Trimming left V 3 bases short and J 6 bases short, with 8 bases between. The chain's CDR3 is CASSFSRQTQYF. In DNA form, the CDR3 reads TGTGCCAGCAGTTTTAGTAGGCAGACCCAGTACTTC.

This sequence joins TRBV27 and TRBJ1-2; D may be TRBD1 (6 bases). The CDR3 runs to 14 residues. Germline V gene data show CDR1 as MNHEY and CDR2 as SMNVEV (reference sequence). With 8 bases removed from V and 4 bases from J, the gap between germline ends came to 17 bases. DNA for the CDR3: TGTGCCAGCGGATCGACAGGAGGAGGCTATGGCTACACCTTC. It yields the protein CASGSTGGGYGYTF.

This chain's CDR3 is CASSRQNNLEAFF. CDR3 bases: TGTGCCAGCTCACGACAGAACAACCTGGAAGCTTTCTTT. J is TRBJ1-1 and V is TRBV18, with D maybe TRBD1 (5 bases). Germline CDR1 KGHSH, CDR2 LQKENI. The CDR3 is made up of 13 amino acids. V dropped 4 bases and J dropped 8 bases, with 14 bases sitting between them. Full variable domain (remainder filled in from reference TRBV18 and TRBJ1-1): NAGVMQNPRHLVRRRGQEARLRCSPMKGHSHVYWYRQLPEEGLKFMVYLQKENIIDESGMPKERFSAEFPKEGPSILRIQQVVRGDSAAYFCASSRQNNLEAFFGQGTRLTVV.

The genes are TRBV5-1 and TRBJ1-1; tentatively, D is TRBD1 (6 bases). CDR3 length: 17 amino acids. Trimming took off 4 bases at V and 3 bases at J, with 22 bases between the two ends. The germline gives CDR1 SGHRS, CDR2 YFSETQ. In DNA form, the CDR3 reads TGCGCCAGCAGCGTGGGCCCTGCTGACAGGTTGGACACTGAAGCTTTCTTT. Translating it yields CASSVGPADRLDTEAFF.

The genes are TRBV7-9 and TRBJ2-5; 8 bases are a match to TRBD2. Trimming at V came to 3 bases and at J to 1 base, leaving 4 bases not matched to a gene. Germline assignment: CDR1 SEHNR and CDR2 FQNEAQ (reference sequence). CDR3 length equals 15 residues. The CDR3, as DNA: TGTGCCAGCAGCTTGGTGACTAGCGTCCAAGAGACCCAGTACTTC. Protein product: CASSLVTSVQETQYF.

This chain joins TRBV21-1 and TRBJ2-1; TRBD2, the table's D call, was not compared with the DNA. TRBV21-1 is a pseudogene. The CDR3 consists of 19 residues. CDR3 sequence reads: CASSKVNDPTGGVHNEQFF. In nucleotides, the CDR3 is TGTGCCAGCAGCAAGGTAAATGACCCGACTGGGGGGGTCCACAATGAGCAGTTCTTC.

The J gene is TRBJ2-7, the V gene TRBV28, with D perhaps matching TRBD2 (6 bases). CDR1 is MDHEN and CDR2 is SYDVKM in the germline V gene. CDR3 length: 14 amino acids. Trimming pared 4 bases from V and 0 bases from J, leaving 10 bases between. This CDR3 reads CASSSAGGSYEQYF. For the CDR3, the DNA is TGTGCCAGCAGTTCGGCCGGGGGCTCCTACGAGCAGTACTTC.

The CDR3 reads CATVTGAAGELFF. CDR3 DNA sequence: TGTGCCACCGTTACAGGGGCTGCCGGGGAGCTGTTTTTT. V gene TRBV2 combines with J gene TRBJ2-2; 7 bases align to TRBD1. V lost 10 bases to trimming and J lost 6 bases; unmatched junction nucleotides: 8. The CDR3 consists of 13 residues. Germline V CDR1 and CDR2: SNHLY, FYNNEI.